One TCR beta chain is described in this entry. The source of the sample is a study of blood T cells in healthy people across ages. A J-beta primer mix and a sample-barcoded 5' primer were used in a second PCR of about 7 to 12 cycles. MiXCR, run by TCRdb on the 5' RACE reads, gives a single entry per CDR3 protein. The table shows 800,000 to 950,000 distinct CDR3 sequences, with around 36% occurring only once. The CDR3 length is 11 residues. The germline V and J ends were trimmed by 3 bases and 8 bases, with 8 bases remaining between them. The germline V gene encodes CDR1 SGDLS and CDR2 YYNGEE. The receptor's source is a young man in good health. The chain carries TRBV9 and TRBJ1-1; D is undetermined. What was sequenced was blood. The CDR3 nucleotides are TGTGCCAGCAGCGAGGTGACAGAAGCTTTCTTT. Residues: CASSEVTEAFF.